Following are 25 T cell receptor beta chains from one sample sequenced in a study of blood T cell repertoires in COVID-19 (dated by TCRdb to between 2020 and 2021). Library preparation used the immunoSEQ multiplex PCR assay. Not all clones reach the TCRdb copy of this immuneACCESS table, which keeps in-frame sequences only. Checked studies attribute under half of the gap to unresolved V genes and leave the rest unexplained. The sample yields about 76,000 clones; 75% to 85% were counted once. Of the sample, 35% to 50% falls within the top ten clones. Sequencing input: peripheral blood. These receptors were collected from an elderly man with acute or convalescent COVID-19.

The chain joins TRBV6-5 to TRBJ1-4, with 8 bases that match TRBD1. This CDR3 is built from 13 residues. The V and J ends lost 7 bases and 7 bases, in that order; junction bases with no gene match: 5. CDR1 and CDR2 from the germline V gene are MNHEY and SVGAGI. CDR3 sequence (DNA): TGTGCCAGCACCCGGACAGGGACTGAAAAACTGTTTTTT. It is translated as CASTRTGTEKLFF.

This clone was picked up a small number of times. V and J are TRBV27 and TRBJ1-2; 7 bases are a match to TRBD1. The CDR3 has 14 residues. V shed 7 bases and J 0 bases; nucleotides not matched to a gene: 5. The germline V gene has CDR1 MNHEY and CDR2 SMNVEV (reference sequence). CDR3 loop: CASKQGIANYGYTF. The CDR3 DNA reads as TGTGCCAGCAAACAGGGGATCGCTAACTATGGCTACACCTTC.

The chain recombines TRBV7-9 with TRBJ2-1; 7 positions match TRBD1. Germline V gene sequence: CDR1 SEHNR, CDR2 FQNEAQ (reference sequence). This CDR3 region has 14 residues. V was clipped by 5 bases and J by 7 bases; unmatched bases: 8. The CDR3 here is CASSHRTGANEQFF. DNA of the CDR3: TGTGCCAGCAGCCACCGGACAGGTGCGAATGAGCAGTTCTTC. Using reference TRBV7-9 and TRBJ2-1 for the parts outside the CDR3, the full variable domain is DTGVSQNPRHKITKRGQNVTFRCDPISEHNRLYWYRQTLGQGPEFLTYFQNEAQLEKSRLLSDRFSAERPKGSFSTLEIQRTEQGDSAMYLCASSHRTGANEQFFGPGTRLTVL.

This clone came up once. The chain combines TRBV29-1 with TRBJ1-2; D is uncertain. This CDR3 is built from 14 residues. Germline V gives CDR1 SQVTM, CDR2 ANQGSEA. Trimming took 5 bases from V and 0 from J, leaving 13 bases between them. The CDR3 sequence: CSVQQSLSNYGYTF. The CDR3 nucleotides read TGCAGCGTTCAACAGAGTTTGTCTAACTATGGCTACACCTTC.

The rearrangement joins TRBV28 to TRBJ2-1; 11 bases align to TRBD2. CDR1 is MDHEN and CDR2 is SYDVKM in the germline V gene. V gave up 4 bases and J gave up 4 bases; unmatched junction bases: 6. CDR3 length equals 16 residues. CDR3 sequence: CASSSSGRYNYNEQFF. The CDR3 DNA is TGTGCCAGCAGTTCTAGCGGGAGGTATAATTACAATGAGCAGTTCTTC.

The V call is TRBV20-1, the J call TRBJ2-5; 12 nucleotides match TRBD1. CDR1 DFQATT and CDR2 SNEGSKA come from the germline V gene (reference sequence). The J segment lost 6 bases and the V segment lost 3 bases, leaving 14 bases of the junction unmatched. This CDR3 has 17 amino acids. CDR3 loop: CSASIRDRGQIGKTQYF. The DNA of the CDR3 is TGCAGTGCTAGTATCCGGGACAGGGGGCAAATCGGAAAGACCCAGTACTTC.

This clone has more than one count but fewer than ten. V usage is TRBV9 and J usage is TRBJ1-3; the D is unclear. Germline-derived CDR1 and CDR2 are SGDLS and YYNGEE. The CDR3 sequence is 15 residues long. The V end lost 0 bases, the J end lost 0 bases, and 7 bases lay between the germline ends. The chain's CDR3 is CASSVGHSSGNTIYF. CDR3 in DNA: TGTGCCAGCAGCGTAGGTCACAGCTCTGGAAACACCATATATTTT.

The chain is built from TRBV6-6 and TRBJ1-3; D is undetermined. The CDR3 loop spans 13 amino acids. The V end lost 7 bases, the J end lost 0 bases, and 7 bases lay between the germline ends. Germline V gene sequence: CDR1 MNHNY, CDR2 SVGAGI (reference sequence). This CDR3 reads CASTQNSGNTIYF. DNA for the CDR3: TGTGCCAGCACACAAAACTCTGGAAACACCATATATTTT.

The gene calls are TRBV4-2 and TRBJ2-7; 7 nucleotides agree with TRBD1. The CDR3 length is 14 residues. In germline, CDR1 is LGHNA, CDR2 YNFKEQ. Losses at the gene ends were 4 bases for V and 6 bases for J; bases not matched to a gene: 9. DNA for the CDR3: TGTGCCAGCAGCCCTGAACGACAGGGTGGCGAGCAGTACTTC. It translates to CASSPERQGGEQYF.

The chain employs TRBV6-6 and TRBJ2-7, with a tentative D call TRBD1 (6 bases). The CDR3 sequence is 14 residues long. Germline V gene sequence: CDR1 MNHNY, CDR2 SVGAGI (reference sequence). V was pared by 6 bases and J by 5 bases, with 17 bases between. CDR3: CASRRGSGPDEQYF. CDR3 sequence (DNA): TGTGCCAGCAGAAGGGGGTCAGGCCCGGACGAGCAGTACTTC.

The chain has TRBV6-5 and TRBJ2-2; D remains ambiguous. Looked up from germline, CDR1 is MNHEY and CDR2 is SVGAGI. V lost 6 bases and J lost 2, with 4 bases in between. This CDR3 is 12 amino acids long. The CDR3 sequence: CASRTNTGELFF. The CDR3 DNA follows: TGTGCCAGCAGGACAAACACCGGGGAGCTGTTTTTT.

This clone came up a few times. The chain combines TRBV19 with TRBJ1-4; D might be TRBD1 (6 bases). Trimming left V 3 bases short and J 1 base short, with 9 bases between. The CDR3 spans 15 residues. Germline CDR1 LNHDA, CDR2 SQIVND (reference sequence). The chain's CDR3 is CASSMLQGTNEKLFF. The CDR3, as DNA: TGTGCCAGTAGTATGTTACAGGGAACTAATGAAAAACTGTTTTTT.

This clone has a single count. This chain connects TRBV5-1 to TRBJ2-2, with TRBD1 identical over 9 bases. V dropped 4 bases and J dropped 4; count of bases not matched to a gene: 5. Germline values: CDR1 SGHRS, CDR2 YFSETQ. The CDR3 spans 15 residues. The CDR3 loop is CASSKDRGGTGELFF. The CDR3 DNA reads TGCGCCAGCAGCAAAGACAGGGGGGGCACCGGGGAGCTGTTTTTT.

The chain links TRBV9 to TRBJ2-5; TRBD2 aligns across 9 bases. V gave up 4 bases and J gave up 3 bases; unmatched junction bases: 10. This CDR3 spans 16 amino acids. Germline V gene data show CDR1 as SGDLS and CDR2 as YYNGEE. This CDR3 is CASSLWGLAGKETQYF. The DNA of the CDR3 is TGTGCCAGCAGCCTCTGGGGGCTAGCGGGGAAAGAGACCCAGTACTTC.

The chain employs TRBV4-2 and TRBJ2-1; possibly TRBD2 for D (6 bases). This CDR3 has 16 residues. Germline V gives CDR1 LGHNA, CDR2 YNFKEQ. V was pared by 1 base and J by 0 bases, with 10 bases between. CDR3 protein: CASSQVRGTSYNEQFF. The CDR3 nucleotides read TGTGCCAGCAGCCAAGTACGGGGGACCTCCTACAATGAGCAGTTCTTC.

The genes are TRBV7-6 and TRBJ2-3; 10 nucleotides agree with TRBD2. After removal of 3 bases from V and 0 bases from J, the junction contained 12 bases not matched to a gene. CDR3 length: 19 residues. Per the germline V gene, CDR1 is SGHVS and CDR2 is FNYEAQ. CDR3 region: CASSFKPTTSGPSTDTQYF. CDR3 DNA sequence: TGTGCCAGCAGCTTCAAACCGACGACTAGCGGGCCTAGCACAGATACGCAGTATTTT.

The chain combines TRBV19 with TRBJ1-5, with D uncertain. Trimming shortened V by 8 bases and J by 0 bases, and 17 bases separated the two germline ends. The CDR3 runs to 16 residues. Per the germline V gene, CDR1 is LNHDA and CDR2 is SQIVND (reference sequence). The CDR3 loop is CASGGRGLDSNQPQHF. CDR3 in DNA: TGTGCCAGTGGAGGAAGAGGGTTAGATAGCAATCAGCCCCAGCATTTT.

The chain employs TRBV7-3 and TRBJ2-3; 8 positions agree with TRBD2. Germline-derived CDR1 and CDR2 are SGHTA and FQGTGA. V gave up 1 base and J gave up 2 bases; unmatched junction bases: 5. The CDR3 is 16 residues long. The CDR3 coding sequence is TGTGCCAGCAGCTTAAATAGCGGGGTCAACACAGATACGCAGTATTTT. As protein: CASSLNSGVNTDTQYF.

The chain links TRBV7-8 to TRBJ1-2; no definite D call. V was trimmed by 5 bases and J by 9 bases, leaving 13 bases between them. Germline V gives CDR1 SGHVS, CDR2 FQNEAQ. This CDR3 contains 12 residues. The CDR3 DNA is TGTGCCAGCAGCCCTGACACCGACAGCTACACCTTC. Translating it yields CASSPDTDSYTF.

The chain combines TRBV24-1 with TRBJ2-1; 12 nucleotides match TRBD1. CDR1 and CDR2 (germline): KGHDR, SFDVKD. The CDR3 is made up of 16 amino acids. With V trimmed by 4 bases and J by 6 bases, 6 bases remained unmatched. CDR3 sequence: CATSDPGQGASNEQFF. CDR3 sequence (DNA): TGTGCCACCAGTGACCCGGGACAGGGGGCCTCCAATGAGCAGTTCTTC.

The chain couples TRBV5-1 to TRBJ2-3; 8 nucleotides align to TRBD2. The V segment lost 0 bases and the J segment 0 bases; nucleotides outside the gene matches: 3. Germline V gives CDR1 SGHRS, CDR2 YFSETQ. This CDR3 is 16 amino acids long. The CDR3 loop reads CASSLGSSGSTDTQYF. CDR3 DNA sequence: TGCGCCAGCAGCTTGGGATCTAGCGGGAGCACAGATACGCAGTATTTT.

The chain joins TRBV29-1 to TRBJ2-5, with 9 positions matching TRBD2. Looked up from germline, CDR1 is SQVTM and CDR2 is ANQGSEA. The CDR3 sequence is 12 residues long. V trimming: 7 bases; J trimming: 1 base; junction bases outside the gene matches: 1. The CDR3: CSASGTQETQYF. CDR3 sequence (DNA): TGCAGCGCTAGCGGGACCCAAGAGACCCAGTACTTC.

The chain joins TRBV5-1 to TRBJ1-4; tentative D call: TRBD1 (6 bases). Deletions cut 0 bases from V and 4 bases from J, with 19 bases between. The CDR3 totals 18 residues. The germline V gene encodes CDR1 SGHRS and CDR2 YFSETQ. The CDR3 DNA follows: TGCGCCAGCAGCTTGGTGGAAAGGACAGCAAACATTAATGAAAAACTGTTTTTT. The encoded protein is CASSLVERTANINEKLFF.

This clone came up a few times. The chain links TRBV18 to TRBJ1-2, with 8 bases aligning to TRBD1. The CDR3 totals 13 residues. Germline loops: CDR1 KGHSH, CDR2 LQKENI. V was pared by 5 bases and J by 8 bases, with 7 bases of the junction left unmatched. This CDR3 reads CASSAGTGGGYTF. CDR3 nucleotides: TGTGCCAGCTCAGCCGGGACAGGCGGCGGCTACACCTTC.

This chain uses TRBV3-1 (or the pseudogene TRBV3-2) with TRBJ1-5, with D uncertain. Per the germline V gene, CDR1 is LGHDT and CDR2 is YNNKEL (reference sequence). V was clipped by 0 bases and J by 4 bases, with 16 bases between them. This CDR3 contains 17 residues. CDR3: CASSQEAGLTGNQPQHF. The CDR3 DNA reads TGTGCCAGCAGCCAAGAGGCAGGTCTCACGGGGAATCAGCCCCAGCATTTT.